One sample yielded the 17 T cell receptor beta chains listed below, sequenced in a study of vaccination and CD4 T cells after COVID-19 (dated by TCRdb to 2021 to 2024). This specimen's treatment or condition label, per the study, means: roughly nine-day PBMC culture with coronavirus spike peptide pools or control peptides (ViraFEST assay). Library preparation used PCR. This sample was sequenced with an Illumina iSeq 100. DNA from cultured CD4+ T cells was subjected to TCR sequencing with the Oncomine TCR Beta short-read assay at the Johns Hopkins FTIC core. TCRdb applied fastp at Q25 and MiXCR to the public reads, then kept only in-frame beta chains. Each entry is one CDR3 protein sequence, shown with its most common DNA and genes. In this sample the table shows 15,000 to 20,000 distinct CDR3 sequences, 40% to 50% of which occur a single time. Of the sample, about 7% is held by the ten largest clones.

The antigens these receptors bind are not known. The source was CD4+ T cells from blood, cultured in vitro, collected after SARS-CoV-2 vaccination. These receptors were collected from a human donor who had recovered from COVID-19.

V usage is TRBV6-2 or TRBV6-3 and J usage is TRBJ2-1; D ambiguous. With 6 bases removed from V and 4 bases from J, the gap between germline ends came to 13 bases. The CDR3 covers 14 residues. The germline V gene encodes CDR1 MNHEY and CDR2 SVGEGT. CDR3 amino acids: CASSPEQIYNEQFF. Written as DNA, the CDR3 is TGTGCCAGCAGCCCGGAGCAGATATACAATGAGCAGTTCTTC.

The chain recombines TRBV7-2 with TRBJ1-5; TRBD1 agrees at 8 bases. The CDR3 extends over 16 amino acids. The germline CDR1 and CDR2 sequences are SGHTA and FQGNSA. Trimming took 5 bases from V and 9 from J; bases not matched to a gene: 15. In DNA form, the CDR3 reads TGTGCCAGCAGCCCAGGGGGCGGGAGGAGGGCTCGGCCCCAGCATTTT. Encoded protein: CASSPGGGRRARPQHF.

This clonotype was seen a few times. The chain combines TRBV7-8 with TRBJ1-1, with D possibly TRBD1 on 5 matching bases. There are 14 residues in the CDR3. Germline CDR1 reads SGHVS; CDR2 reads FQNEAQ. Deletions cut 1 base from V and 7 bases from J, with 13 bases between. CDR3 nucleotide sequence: TGTGCCAGCAGCTTAGGACGGATTGGGGGTGAAGCTTTCTTT. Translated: CASSLGRIGGEAFF.

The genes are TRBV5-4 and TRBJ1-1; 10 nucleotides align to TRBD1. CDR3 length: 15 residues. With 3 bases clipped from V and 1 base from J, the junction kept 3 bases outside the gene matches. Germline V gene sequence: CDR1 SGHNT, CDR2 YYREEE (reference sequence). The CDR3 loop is CASSWTGGANTEAFF. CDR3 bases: TGTGCCAGCAGCTGGACAGGGGGGGCGAACACTGAAGCTTTCTTT.

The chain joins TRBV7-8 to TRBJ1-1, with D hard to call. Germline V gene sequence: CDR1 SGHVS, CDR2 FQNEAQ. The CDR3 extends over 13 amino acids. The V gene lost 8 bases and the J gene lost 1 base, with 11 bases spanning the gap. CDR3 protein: CASGRMTNTEAFF. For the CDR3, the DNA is TGTGCCAGCGGAAGAATGACGAACACTGAAGCTTTCTTT.

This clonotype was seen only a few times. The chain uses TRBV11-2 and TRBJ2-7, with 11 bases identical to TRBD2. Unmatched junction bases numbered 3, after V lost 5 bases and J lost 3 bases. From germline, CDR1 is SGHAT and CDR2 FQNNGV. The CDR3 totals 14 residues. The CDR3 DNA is TGTGCCAGCAGCGCCGGGACTAGCGGCTACGAGCAGTACTTC. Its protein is CASSAGTSGYEQYF.

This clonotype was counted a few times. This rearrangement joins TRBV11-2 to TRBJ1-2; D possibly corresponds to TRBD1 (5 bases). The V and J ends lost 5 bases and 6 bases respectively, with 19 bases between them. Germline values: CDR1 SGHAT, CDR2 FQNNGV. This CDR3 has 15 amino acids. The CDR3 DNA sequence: TGTGCCAGCAGCGGGCGTAGGACACCGGTCCATGGCTACACCTTC. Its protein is CASSGRRTPVHGYTF.

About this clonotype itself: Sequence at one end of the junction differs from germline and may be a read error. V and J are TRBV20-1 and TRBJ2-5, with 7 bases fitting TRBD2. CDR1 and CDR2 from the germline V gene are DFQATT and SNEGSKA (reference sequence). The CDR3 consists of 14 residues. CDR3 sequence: CSAHRRPGGEAQYF. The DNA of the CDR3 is TGCAGTGCTCACCGTAGACCGGGGGGAGAGGCCCAGTACTTC.

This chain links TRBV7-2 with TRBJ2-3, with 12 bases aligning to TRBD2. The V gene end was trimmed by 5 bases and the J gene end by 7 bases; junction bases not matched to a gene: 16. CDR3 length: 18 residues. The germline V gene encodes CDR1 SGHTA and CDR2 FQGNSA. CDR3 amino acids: CASSGQSGLAGGRNTQYF. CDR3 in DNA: TGTGCCAGCAGCGGCCAATCCGGGCTAGCGGGGGGGCGAAATACGCAGTATTTT.

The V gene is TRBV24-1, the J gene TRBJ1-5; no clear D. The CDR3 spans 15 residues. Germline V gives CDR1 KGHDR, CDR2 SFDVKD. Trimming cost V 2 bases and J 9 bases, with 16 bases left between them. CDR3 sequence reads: CATSDSRSGSRPQHF. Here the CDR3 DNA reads TGTGCCACCAGTGATTCGAGGTCAGGATCGCGGCCCCAGCATTTT.

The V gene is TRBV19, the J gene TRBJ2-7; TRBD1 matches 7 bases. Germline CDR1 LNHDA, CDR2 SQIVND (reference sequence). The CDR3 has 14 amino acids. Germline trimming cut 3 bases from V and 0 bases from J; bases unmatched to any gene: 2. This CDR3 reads CASSMPGGSYEQYF. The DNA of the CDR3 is TGTGCCAGTAGTATGCCAGGGGGCTCCTACGAGCAGTACTTC.

CDR3 in amino acids: CASRRTGSQPQHF. The CDR3, as DNA: TGTGCCAGCAGACGGACAGGGAGTCAGCCCCAGCATTTT. V and J are TRBV12-3 or TRBV12-4 and TRBJ1-5; TRBD1 matches 8 bases. The V gene end was trimmed by 6 bases and the J gene end by 6 bases; junction bases not matched to a gene: 4. The CDR3 consists of 13 residues.

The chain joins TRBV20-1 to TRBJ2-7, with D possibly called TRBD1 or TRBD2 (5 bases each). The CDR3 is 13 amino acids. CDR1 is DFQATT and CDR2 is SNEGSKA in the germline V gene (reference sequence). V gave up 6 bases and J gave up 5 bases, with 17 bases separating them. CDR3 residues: CSAEWDRLNEQYF. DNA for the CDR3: TGCAGTGCAGAGTGGGACCGTCTTAACGAGCAGTACTTC.

CDR3 sequence reads: CASSLVGGNTEAFF. In DNA form, the CDR3 reads TGTGCCAGCAGCTTAGTTGGGGGGAACACTGAAGCTTTCTTT. The J gene is TRBJ1-1, the V gene TRBV11-2, with TRBD1 as a possible D gene (5 bases). Germline loops: CDR1 SGHAT, CDR2 FQNNGV. The ends were cut back, 1 base at V and 1 base at J, with 7 bases in the middle. The CDR3 sequence is 14 residues long. Together with reference TRBV11-2 and TRBJ1-1, the CDR3 gives the full variable domain: EAGVAQSPRYKIIEKRQSVAFWCNPISGHATLYWYQQILGQGPKLLIQFQNNGVVDDSQLPKDRFSAERLKGVDSTLKIQPAKLEDSAVYLCASSLVGGNTEAFFGQGTRLTVV.

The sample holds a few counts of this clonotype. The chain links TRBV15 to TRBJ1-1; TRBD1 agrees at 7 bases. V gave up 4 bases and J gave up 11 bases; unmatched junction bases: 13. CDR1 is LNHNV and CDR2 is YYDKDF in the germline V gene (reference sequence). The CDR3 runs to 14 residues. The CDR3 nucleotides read TGTGCCACCAGCACCCGGACAACAGGGGTTGGCGCTTTCTTT. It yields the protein CATSTRTTGVGAFF.

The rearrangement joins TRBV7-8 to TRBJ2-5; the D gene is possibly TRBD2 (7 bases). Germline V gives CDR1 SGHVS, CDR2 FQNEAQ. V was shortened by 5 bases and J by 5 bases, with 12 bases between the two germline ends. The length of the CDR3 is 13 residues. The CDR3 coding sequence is TGTGCCAGCAGCCCGGGGGGCCAGGAGACCCAGTACTTC. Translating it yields CASSPGGQETQYF.

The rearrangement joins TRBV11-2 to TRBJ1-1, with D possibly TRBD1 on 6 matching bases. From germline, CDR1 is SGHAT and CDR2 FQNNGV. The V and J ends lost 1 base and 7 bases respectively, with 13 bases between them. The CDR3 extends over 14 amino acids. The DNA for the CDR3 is TGTGCCAGCAGCTTAGCCCACACACAGGGTGAAGCTTTCTTT. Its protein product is CASSLAHTQGEAFF.